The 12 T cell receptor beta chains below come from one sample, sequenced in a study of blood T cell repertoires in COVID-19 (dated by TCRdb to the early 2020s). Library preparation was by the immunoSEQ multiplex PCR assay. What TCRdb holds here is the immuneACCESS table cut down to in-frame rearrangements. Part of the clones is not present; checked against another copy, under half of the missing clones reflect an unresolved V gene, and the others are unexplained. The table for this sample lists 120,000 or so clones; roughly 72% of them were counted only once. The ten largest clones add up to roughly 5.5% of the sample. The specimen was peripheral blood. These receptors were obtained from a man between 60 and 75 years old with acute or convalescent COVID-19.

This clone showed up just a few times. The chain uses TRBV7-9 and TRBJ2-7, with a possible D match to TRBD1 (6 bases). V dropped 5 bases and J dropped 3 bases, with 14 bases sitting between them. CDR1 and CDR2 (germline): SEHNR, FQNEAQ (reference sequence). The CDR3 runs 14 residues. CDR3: CASSVPDRNYEQYF. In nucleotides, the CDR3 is TGTGCCAGCAGCGTTCCGGACAGAAACTACGAGCAGTACTTC.

This CDR3 is CASTPEPYGYTF. The CDR3 nucleotides read TGTGCCAGCACCCCTGAGCCCTATGGCTACACCTTC. The rearrangement uses TRBV12-3 or TRBV12-4 and TRBJ1-2; D not certain. This CDR3 has 12 amino acids. V was shortened by 7 bases and J by 4 bases, with 10 bases between the two germline ends.

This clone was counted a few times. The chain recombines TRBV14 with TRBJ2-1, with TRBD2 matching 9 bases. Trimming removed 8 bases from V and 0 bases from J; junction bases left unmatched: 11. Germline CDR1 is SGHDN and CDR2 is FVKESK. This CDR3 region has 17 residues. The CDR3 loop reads CASGLLAGISSYNEQFF. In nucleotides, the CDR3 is TGTGCCAGCGGGTTGCTAGCGGGAATAAGCTCCTACAATGAGCAGTTCTTC.

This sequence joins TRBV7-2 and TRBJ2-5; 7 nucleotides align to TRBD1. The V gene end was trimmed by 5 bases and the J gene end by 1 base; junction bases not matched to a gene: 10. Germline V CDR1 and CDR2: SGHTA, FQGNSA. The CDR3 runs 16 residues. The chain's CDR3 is CASSLHSAGGQETQYF. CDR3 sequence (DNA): TGTGCCAGCAGCCTCCATAGTGCAGGGGGCCAAGAGACCCAGTACTTC.

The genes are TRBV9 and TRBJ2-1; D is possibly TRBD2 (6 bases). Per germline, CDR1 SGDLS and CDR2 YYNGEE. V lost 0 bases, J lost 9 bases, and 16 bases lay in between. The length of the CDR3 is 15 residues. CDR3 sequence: CASSVDLSRGGEQFF. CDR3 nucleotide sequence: TGTGCCAGCAGCGTAGACTTGTCTCGGGGAGGTGAGCAGTTCTTC. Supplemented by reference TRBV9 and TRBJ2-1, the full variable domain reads DSGVTQTPKHLITATGQRVTLRCSPRSGDLSVYWYQQSLDQGLQFLIQYYNGEERAKGNILERFSAQQFPDLHSELNLSSLELGDSALYFCASSVDLSRGGEQFFGPGTRLTVL.

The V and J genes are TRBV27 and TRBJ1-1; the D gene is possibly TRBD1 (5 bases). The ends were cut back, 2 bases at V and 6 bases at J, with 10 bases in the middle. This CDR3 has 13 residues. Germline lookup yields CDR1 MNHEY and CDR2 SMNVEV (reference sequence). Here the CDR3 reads CASSLDRDSEAFF. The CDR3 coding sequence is TGTGCCAGCAGTTTAGATCGGGACTCTGAAGCTTTCTTT.

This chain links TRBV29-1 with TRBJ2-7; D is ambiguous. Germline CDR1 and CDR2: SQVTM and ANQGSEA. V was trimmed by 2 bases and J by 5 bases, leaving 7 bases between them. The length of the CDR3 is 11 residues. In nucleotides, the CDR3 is TGCAGCGTTGAAAGAGGAGACGAGCAGTACTTC. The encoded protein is CSVERGDEQYF.

The CDR3 spells CAWSSTGSGSSPLHF. CDR3 sequence (DNA): TGTGCCTGGAGTAGTACGGGATCCGGTAGTTCACCCCTCCACTTT. The J gene is TRBJ1-6, the V gene TRBV30; D unresolved. The CDR3 contains 15 residues. Germline CDR1 is GTSNPN and CDR2 is SVGIG (reference sequence). Trimming left V 2 bases short and J 9 bases short, with 17 bases between.

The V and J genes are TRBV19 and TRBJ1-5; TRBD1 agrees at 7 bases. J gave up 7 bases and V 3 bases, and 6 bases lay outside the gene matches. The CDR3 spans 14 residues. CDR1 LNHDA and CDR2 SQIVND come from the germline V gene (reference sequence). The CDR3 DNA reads TGTGCCAGTAGTATTGACAGGGTCCCCCAGCCCCAGCATTTT. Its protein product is CASSIDRVPQPQHF.

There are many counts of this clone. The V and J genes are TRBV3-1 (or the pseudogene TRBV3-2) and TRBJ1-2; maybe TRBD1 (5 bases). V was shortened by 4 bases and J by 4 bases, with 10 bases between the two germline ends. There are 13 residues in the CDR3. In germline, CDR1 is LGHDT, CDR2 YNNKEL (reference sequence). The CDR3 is CASSLDSRYGYTF. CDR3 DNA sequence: TGTGCCAGCAGCCTTGACAGCCGCTATGGCTACACCTTC.

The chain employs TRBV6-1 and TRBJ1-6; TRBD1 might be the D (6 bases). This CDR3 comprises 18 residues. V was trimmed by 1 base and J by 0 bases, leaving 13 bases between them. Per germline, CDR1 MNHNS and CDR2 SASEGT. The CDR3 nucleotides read TGTGCCAGCAGTGAAGGGACAGTCCCTAGCTCCTATAATTCACCCCTCCACTTT. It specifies CASSEGTVPSSYNSPLHF.

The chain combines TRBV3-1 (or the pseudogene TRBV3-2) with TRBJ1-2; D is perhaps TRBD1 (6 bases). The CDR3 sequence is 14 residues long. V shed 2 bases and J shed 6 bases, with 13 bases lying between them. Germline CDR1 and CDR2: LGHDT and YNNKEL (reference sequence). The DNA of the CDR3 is TGTGCCAGCAGCCAACTTGGGACAAGCCATGGCTACACCTTC. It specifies CASSQLGTSHGYTF.